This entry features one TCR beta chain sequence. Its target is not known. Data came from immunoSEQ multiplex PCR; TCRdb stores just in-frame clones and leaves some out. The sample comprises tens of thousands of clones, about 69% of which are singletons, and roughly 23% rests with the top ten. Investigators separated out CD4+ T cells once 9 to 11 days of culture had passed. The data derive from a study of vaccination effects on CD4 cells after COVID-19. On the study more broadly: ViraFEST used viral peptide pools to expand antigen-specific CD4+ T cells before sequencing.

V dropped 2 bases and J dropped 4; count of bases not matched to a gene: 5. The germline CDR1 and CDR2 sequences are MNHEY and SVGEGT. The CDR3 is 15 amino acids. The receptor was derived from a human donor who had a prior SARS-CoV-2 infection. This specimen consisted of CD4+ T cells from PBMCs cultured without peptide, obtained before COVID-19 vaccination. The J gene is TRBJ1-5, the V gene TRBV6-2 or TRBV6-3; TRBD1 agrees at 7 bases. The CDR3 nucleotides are TGTGCCAGCAGTTACAGGGGGCCGGGGAATCAGCCCCAGCATTTT. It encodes CASSYRGPGNQPQHF.